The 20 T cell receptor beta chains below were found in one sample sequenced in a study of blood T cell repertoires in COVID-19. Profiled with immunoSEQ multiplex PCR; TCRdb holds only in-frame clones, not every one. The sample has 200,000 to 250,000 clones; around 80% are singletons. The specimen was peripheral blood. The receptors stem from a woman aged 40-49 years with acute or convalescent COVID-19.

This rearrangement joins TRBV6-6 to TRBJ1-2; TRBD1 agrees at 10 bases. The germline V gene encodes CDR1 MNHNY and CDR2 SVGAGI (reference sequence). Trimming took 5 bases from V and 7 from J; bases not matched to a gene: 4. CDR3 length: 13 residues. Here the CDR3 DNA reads TGTGCCAGCAGTATGGACAGGGGGGGTGGCTACACCTTC. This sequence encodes CASSMDRGGGYTF.

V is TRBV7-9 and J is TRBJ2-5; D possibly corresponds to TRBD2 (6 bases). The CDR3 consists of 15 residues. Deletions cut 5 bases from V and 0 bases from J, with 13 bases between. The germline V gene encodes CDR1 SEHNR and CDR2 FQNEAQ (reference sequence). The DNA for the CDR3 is TGTGCCAGCAGCCACTACCTAGCGAACCAAGAGACCCAGTACTTC. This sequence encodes CASSHYLANQETQYF.

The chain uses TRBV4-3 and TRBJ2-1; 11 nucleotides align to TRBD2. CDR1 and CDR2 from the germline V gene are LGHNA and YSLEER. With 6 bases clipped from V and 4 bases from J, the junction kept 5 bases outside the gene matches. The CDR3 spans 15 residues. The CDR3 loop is CASSSGTSGYNEQFF. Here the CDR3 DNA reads TGCGCCAGCAGTTCCGGGACTAGCGGTTACAATGAGCAGTTCTTC.

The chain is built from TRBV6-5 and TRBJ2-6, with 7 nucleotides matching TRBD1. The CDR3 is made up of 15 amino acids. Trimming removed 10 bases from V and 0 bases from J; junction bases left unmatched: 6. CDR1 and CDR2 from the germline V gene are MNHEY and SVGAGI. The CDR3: CATQSGGSGANVLTF. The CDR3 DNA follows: TGTGCCACCCAATCAGGGGGCTCTGGGGCCAACGTCCTGACTTTC.

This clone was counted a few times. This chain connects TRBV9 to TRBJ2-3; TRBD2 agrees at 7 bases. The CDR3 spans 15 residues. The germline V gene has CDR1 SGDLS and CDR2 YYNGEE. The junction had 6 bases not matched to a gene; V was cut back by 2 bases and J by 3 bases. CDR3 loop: CASSVGMGGTDTQYF. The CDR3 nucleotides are TGTGCCAGCAGCGTCGGTATGGGGGGGACAGATACGCAGTATTTT. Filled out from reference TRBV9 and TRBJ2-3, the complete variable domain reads DSGVTQTPKHLITATGQRVTLRCSPRSGDLSVYWYQQSLDQGLQFLIQYYNGEERAKGNILERFSAQQFPDLHSELNLSSLELGDSALYFCASSVGMGGTDTQYFGPGTRLTVL.

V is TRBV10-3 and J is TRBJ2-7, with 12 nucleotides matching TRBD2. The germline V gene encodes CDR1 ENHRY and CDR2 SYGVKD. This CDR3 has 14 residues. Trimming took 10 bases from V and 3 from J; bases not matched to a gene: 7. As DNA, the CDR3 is TGTGCCACGCTAAGGACTAGCGGGGACTACGAGCAGTACTTC. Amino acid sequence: CATLRTSGDYEQYF.

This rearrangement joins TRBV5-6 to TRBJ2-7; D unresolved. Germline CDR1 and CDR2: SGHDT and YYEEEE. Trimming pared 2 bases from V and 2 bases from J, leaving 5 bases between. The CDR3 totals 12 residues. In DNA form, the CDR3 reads TGTGCCAGCAGCTTTCAAACCTACGAGCAGTACTTC. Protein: CASSFQTYEQYF.

CDR3 sequence reads: CASRNQGNTEAFF. As DNA, the CDR3 is TGTGCCAGTAGGAACCAGGGGAACACTGAAGCTTTCTTT. This sequence joins TRBV19 and TRBJ1-1, with D perhaps matching TRBD1 (5 bases). In germline, CDR1 is LNHDA, CDR2 SQIVND (reference sequence). Trimming pared 6 bases from V and 1 base from J, leaving 9 bases between. CDR3 length equals 13 residues.

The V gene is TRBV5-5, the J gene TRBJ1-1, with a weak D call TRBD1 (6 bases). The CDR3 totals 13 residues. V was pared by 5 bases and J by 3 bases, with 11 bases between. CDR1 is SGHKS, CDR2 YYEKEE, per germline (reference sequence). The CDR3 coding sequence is TGTGCCAGCAGGCAAGGACAGTACACTGAAGCTTTCTTT. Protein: CASRQGQYTEAFF. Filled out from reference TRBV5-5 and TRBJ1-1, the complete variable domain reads DAGVTQSPTHLIKTRGQQVTLRCSPISGHKSVSWYQQVLGQGPQFIFQYYEKEERGRGNFPDRFSARQFPNYSSELNVNALLLGDSALYLCASRQGQYTEAFFGQGTRLTVV.

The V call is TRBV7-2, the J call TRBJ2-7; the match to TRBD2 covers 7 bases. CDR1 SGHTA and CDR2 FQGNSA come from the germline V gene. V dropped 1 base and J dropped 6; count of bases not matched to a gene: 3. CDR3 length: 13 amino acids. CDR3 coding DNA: TGTGCCAGCAGCTTAGGCGGGAGTGGCGAGCAGTACTTC. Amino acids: CASSLGGSGEQYF.

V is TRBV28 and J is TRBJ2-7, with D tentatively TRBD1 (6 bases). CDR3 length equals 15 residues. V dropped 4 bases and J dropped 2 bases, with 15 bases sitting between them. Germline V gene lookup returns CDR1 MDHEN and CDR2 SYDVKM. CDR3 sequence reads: CASSSIQGTPYEQYF. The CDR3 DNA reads TGTGCCAGCAGTTCCATCCAGGGGACCCCCTACGAGCAGTACTTC.

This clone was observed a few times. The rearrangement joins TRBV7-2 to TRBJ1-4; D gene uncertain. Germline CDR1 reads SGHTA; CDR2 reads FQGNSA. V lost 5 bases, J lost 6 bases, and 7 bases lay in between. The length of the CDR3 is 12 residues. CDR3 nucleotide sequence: TGTGCCAGCAGCCGCGATGATGAAAAACTGTTTTTT. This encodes CASSRDDEKLFF.

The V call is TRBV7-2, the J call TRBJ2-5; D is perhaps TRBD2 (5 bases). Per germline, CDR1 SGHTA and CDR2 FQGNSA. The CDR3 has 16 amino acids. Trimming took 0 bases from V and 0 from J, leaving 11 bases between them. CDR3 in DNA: TGTGCCAGCAGCTTAGCCCCTAGCACGTACCAAGAGACCCAGTACTTC. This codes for CASSLAPSTYQETQYF.

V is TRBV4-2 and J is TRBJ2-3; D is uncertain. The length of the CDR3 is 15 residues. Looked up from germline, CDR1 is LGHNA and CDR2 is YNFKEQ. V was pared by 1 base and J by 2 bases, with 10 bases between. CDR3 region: CASSQGGGYTDTQYF. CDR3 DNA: TGTGCCAGCAGCCAAGGCGGCGGATACACAGATACGCAGTATTTT.

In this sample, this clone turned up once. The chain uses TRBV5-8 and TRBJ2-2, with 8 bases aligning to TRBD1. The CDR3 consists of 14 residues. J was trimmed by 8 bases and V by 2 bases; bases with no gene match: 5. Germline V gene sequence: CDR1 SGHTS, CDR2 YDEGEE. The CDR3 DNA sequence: TGTGCCAGCAGCTTTGGACAGGGATTAGGGGAGCTGTTTTTT. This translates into CASSFGQGLGELFF.

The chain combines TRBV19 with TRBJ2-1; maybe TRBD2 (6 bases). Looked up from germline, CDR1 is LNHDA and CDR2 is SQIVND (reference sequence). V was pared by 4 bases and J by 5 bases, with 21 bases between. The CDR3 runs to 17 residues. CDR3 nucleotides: TGTGCCAGTAGTACTCGTGGAACTAGCTCAACACACAATGAGCAGTTCTTC. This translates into CASSTRGTSSTHNEQFF.

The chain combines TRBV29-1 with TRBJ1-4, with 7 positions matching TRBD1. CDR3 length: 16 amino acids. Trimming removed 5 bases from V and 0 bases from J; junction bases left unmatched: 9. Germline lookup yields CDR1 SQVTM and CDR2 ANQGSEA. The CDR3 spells CSVSWDSLATNEKLFF. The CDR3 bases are TGCAGCGTTTCTTGGGACAGCTTAGCAACTAATGAAAAACTGTTTTTT.

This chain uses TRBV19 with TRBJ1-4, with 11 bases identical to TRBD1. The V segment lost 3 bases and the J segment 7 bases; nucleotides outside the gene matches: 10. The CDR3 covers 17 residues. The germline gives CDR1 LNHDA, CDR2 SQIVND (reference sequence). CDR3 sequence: CASSITRPGTGGEKLFF. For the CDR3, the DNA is TGTGCCAGTAGTATTACGCGCCCCGGGACAGGGGGTGAAAAACTGTTTTTT.

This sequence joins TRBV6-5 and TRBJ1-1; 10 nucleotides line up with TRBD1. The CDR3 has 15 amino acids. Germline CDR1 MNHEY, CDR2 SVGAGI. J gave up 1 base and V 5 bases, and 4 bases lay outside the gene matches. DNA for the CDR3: TGTGCCAGCAGTCTGGACAGGGGGTGGAACACTGAAGCTTTCTTT. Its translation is CASSLDRGWNTEAFF.

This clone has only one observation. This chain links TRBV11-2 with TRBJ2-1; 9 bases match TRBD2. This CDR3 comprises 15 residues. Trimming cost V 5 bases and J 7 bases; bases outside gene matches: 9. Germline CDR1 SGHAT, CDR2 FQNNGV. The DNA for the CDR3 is TGTGCCAGCAGCCCCCGGCGGGGGGGAATGAATGAGCAGTTCTTC. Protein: CASSPRRGGMNEQFF. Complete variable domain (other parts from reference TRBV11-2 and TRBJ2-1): EAGVAQSPRYKIIEKRQSVAFWCNPISGHATLYWYQQILGQGPKLLIQFQNNGVVDDSQLPKDRFSAERLKGVDSTLKIQPAKLEDSAVYLCASSPRRGGMNEQFFGPGTRLTVL.